The sample holds a few counts of the clone carrying this T cell receptor beta chain. Its target is not known. TCRdb's table, derived via immunoSEQ multiplex PCR, lists solely in-frame clones and lacks some. The table has 100,000 to 140,000 clones, about 90% seen once. This record comes from a study of T cell responses to AZD1222 COVID-19 vaccine. Study-level results: Two AZD1222 administrations were followed by greater Spike-specific TCR breadth and depth. Vaccine-related CD4 TCRs covered spike, predominating at 160-218 and 743-854. The repertoires were collected only after the peak T cell response. Among the donors, most were white British and more were female, and clonal diversity was possibly underestimated.

This CDR3 has 11 residues. V was cut by 5 bases and J by 9 bases, with 10 bases left in between. Germline CDR1 and CDR2: PRHDT and FYEKMQ (reference sequence). The receptor was isolated from an adult in good health. V gene TRBV13 combines with J gene TRBJ1-2; TRBD1 might be the D (5 bases). Sequencing was performed on peripheral blood, taken on day 0 of AZD1222 vaccination. The CDR3 loop reads CASSPQGSYTF. The CDR3, as DNA: TGTGCCAGCAGCCCTCAGGGCAGCTACACCTTC.